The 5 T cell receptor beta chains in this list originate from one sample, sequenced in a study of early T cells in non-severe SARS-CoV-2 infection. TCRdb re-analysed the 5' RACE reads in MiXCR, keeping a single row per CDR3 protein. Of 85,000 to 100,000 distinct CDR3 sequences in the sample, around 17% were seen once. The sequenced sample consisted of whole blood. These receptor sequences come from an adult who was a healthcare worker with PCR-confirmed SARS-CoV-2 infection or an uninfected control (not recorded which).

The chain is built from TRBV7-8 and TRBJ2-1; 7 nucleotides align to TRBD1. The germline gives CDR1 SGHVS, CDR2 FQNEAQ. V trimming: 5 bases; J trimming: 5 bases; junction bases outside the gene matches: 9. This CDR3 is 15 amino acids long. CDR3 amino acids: CASSPRTGHDNEQFF. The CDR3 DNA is TGTGCCAGCAGCCCCCGGACAGGTCACGACAATGAGCAGTTCTTC.

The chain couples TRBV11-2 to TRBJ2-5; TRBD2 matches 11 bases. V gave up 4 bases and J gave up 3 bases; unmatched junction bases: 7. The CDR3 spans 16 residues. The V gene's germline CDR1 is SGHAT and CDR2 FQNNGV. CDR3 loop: CASSSGLAEDKETQYF. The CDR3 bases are TGTGCCAGCAGCTCGGGACTAGCGGAAGACAAAGAGACCCAGTACTTC. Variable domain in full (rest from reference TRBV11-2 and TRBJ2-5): EAGVAQSPRYKIIEKRQSVAFWCNPISGHATLYWYQQILGQGPKLLIQFQNNGVVDDSQLPKDRFSAERLKGVDSTLKIQPAKLEDSAVYLCASSSGLAEDKETQYFGPGTRLLVL.

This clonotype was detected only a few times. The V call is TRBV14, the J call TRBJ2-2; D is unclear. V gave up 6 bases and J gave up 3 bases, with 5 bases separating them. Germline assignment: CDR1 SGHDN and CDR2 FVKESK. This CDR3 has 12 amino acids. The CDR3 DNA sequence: TGTGCCAGCAGTTTTTACACCGGGGAGCTGTTTTTT. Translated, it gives CASSFYTGELFF.

The CDR3 nucleotides read TGTGCCAGCAGCTTCGGACAGGGGGCGCGGGAGCAGTACTTC. This codes for CASSFGQGAREQYF. V usage is TRBV5-5 and J usage is TRBJ2-7; TRBD1 matches at 11 bases. CDR3 length: 14 amino acids. Germline loops: CDR1 SGHKS, CDR2 YYEKEE (reference sequence). Losses at the gene ends were 2 bases for V and 7 bases for J; bases not matched to a gene: 5.

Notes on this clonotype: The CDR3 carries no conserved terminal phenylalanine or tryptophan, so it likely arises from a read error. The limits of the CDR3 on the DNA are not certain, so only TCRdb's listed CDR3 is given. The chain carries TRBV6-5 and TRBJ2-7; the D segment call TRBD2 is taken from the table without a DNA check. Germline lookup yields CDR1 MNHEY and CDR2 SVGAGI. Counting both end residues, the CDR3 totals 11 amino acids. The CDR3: CANTPGTSGRS.